This record concerns one T cell receptor (beta chain) sequence. This clone occurred a few times. Its antigen target is currently unknown. Per-base qualities were not stored, and no clone one base away is much larger. The source of the sample is a study of blood T cell repertoires in COVID-19 (dated by TCRdb to about 2020). In terms of the full investigation: Collaborator samples came from the United States, Italy and Spain and covered acute and convalescent phases of COVID-19. The material from the prospective study consisted of cDNA or gDNA derived from T cells, B-cell-depleted T cells, or PBMCs. The repertoires were released in a freely available public database meant as a resource for research on the immune response to SARS-CoV-2. Nearly every sample came with metadata listing a de-identified subject ID, COVID-19 status, age in years and sex. Subjects who had been exposed to COVID-19, were actively infected with it, or had recovered from it provided the deeply sampled blood TCRbeta repertoires that made up the dataset. The samples were drawn from the first 160 participants of the ongoing ImmuneRACE study and from 1,254 subjects provided by 6 global collaborators. Where HLA class I and class II types were available, the types were taken from metadata supplied by the sample provider, not from assay-based typing. The research as a whole found: Clinical and demographic metadata were provided uncurated, with the amount varying by source and participant.

Participants in the prospective study were aged about 18 to 95 years, lived in approximately 26 United States geographic areas, and enrolled through a virtual design. In the prospective study, cohorts were assigned on the basis of participant-reported clinical history obtained from a screening survey and a study questionnaire. In the prospective study, mobile phlebotomists collected whole blood, serum and a nasopharyngeal or oropharyngeal swab from each participant. Prospective study participants could optionally give additional blood draws and questionnaires over an approximately 2-month period. Blood samples from the prospective study were shipped frozen or at room temperature prior to DNA extraction. TCRbeta CDR3 regions were amplified from genomic DNA using the immunoSEQ Assay, a bias-controlled multiplex PCR. The authors' analysis ran thus. The number of nucleated cells in each sample was estimated by amplification of reference gene primers within the assay. To quantify the absolute abundance of each unique TCRbeta CDR3 rearrangement, sequence reads were collapsed and filtered. Productive Simpson clonality was computed per sample as the square root of Simpson's diversity index over productive rearrangements. This immuneACCESS table, as held by TCRdb, lists in-frame sequences with V and J called but not all clones. Of the missing ones, under half trace to an unresolved V gene in checked studies; the others have no known cause. That table supplies the V and J calls and clone size; D and trimming were determined from the DNA. The sample records approximately 200,000 clones, more than 75% of which are singletons. Of the sample, nearly 7.5% falls within the top ten clones.

Unmatched junction bases come to 3, with V trimmed by 5 bases and J by 3 bases. The germline V gene (reference sequence) yields MNHEY for CDR1 and SMNVEV for CDR2. Reading from cysteine to phenylalanine, the CDR3 counts 15 amino acids. Left in the record is the CDR3 DNA by itself, 45 bases read in frame from the first base. Recombination linked TRBV27 to TRBJ2-1; 11 middle bases align to TRBD2. The receptor comes from a woman aged 40 to 50 with acute COVID-19. The sample comprised PBMCs or T cells enriched from blood (not recorded which). CDR3 reads: CASSRTSGGYNEQFF. The DNA sequence follows: TGTGCCAGCAGTCGTACTAGCGGGGGCTACAATGAGCAGTTCTTC.